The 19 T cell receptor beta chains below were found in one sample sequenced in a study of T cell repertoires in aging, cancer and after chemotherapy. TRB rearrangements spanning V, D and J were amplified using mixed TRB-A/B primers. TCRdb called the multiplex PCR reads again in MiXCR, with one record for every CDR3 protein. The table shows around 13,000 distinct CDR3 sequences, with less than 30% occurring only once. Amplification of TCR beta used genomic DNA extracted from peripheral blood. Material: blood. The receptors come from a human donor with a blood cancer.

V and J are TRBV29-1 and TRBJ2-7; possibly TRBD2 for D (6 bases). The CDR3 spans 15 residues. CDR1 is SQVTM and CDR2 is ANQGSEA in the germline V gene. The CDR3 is CSATHSRGVAYEQYF. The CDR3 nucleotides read TGCAGTGCTACCCACTCCCGCGGGGTCGCCTACGAGCAGTACTTC.

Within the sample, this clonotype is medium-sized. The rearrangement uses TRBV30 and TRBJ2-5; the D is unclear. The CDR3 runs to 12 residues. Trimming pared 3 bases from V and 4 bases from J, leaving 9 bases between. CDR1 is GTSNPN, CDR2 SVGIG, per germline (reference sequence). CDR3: CAWSDLGETQYF. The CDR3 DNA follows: TGTGCCTGGAGCGACCTGGGAGAGACCCAGTACTTC.

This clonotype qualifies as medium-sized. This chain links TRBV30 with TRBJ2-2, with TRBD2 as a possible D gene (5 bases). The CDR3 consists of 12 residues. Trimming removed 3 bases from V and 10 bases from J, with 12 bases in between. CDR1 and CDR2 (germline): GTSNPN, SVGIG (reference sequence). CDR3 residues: CAWRGEGLELFF. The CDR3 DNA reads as TGTGCCTGGAGGGGAGAGGGCTTGGAGCTGTTTTTT. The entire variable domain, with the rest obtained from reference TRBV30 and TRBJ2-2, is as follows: SQTIHQWPATLVQPVGSPLSLECTVEGTSNPNLYWYRQAAGRGLQLLFYSVGIGQISSEVPQNLSASRPQDRQFILSSKKLLLSDSGFYLCAWRGEGLELFFGEGSRLTVL.

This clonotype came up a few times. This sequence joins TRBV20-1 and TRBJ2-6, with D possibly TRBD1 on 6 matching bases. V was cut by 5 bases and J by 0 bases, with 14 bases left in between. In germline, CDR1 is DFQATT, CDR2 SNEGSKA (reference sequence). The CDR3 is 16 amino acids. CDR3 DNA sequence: TGCAGTGCTCCGGGACACCCTATCTCTGGGGCCAACGTCCTGACTTTC. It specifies CSAPGHPISGANVLTF.

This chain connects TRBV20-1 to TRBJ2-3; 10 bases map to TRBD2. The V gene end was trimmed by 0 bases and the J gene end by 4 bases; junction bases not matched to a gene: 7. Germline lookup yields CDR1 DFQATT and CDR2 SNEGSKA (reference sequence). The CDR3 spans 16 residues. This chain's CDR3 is CSARDFSGRVSDTQYF. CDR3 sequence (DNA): TGCAGTGCTAGAGATTTCAGCGGGAGGGTCTCAGATACGCAGTATTTT.

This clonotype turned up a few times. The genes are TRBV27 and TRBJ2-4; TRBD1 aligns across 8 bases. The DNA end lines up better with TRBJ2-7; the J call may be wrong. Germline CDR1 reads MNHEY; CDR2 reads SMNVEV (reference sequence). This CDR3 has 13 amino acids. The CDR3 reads CASRGTGPYEQYF. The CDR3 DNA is TGTGCCAGCAGGGGGACAGGCCCCTACGAGCAGTACTTC.

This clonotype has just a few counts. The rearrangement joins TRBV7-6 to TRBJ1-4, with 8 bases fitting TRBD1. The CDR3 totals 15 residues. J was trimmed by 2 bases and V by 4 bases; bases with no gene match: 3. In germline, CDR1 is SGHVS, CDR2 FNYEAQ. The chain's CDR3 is CASSSQGATNEKLFF. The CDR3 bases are TGTGCCAGCAGCTCGCAGGGGGCGACTAATGAAAAACTGTTTTTT.

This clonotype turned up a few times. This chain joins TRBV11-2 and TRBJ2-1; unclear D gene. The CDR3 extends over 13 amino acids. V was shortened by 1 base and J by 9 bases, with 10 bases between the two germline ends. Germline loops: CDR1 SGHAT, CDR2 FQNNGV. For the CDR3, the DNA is TGTGCCAGCAGCTTAGCCCCCCTCTCTGAGCAGTTCTTC. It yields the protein CASSLAPLSEQFF.

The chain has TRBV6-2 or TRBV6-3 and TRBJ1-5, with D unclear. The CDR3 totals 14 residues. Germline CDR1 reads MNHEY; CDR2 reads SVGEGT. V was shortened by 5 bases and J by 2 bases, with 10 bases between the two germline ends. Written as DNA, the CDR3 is TGTGCCAGCAGTCCCGCCGACCGCAATCAGCCCCAGCATTTT. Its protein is CASSPADRNQPQHF.

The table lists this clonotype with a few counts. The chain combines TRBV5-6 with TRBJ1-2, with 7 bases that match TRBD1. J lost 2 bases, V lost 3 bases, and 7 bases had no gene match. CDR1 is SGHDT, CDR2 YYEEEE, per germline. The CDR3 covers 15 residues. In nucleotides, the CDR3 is TGTGCCAGCAGCTCCGCAGGGGGGCCAAACTATGGCTACACCTTC. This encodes CASSSAGGPNYGYTF.

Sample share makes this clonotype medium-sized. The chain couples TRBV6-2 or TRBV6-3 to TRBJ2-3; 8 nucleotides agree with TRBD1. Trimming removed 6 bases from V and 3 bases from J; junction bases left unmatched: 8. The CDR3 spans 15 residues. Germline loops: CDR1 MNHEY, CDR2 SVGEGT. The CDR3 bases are TGTGCCAGCAGGTCCAACAGGGGGTGGACAGATACGCAGTATTTT. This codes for CASRSNRGWTDTQYF.

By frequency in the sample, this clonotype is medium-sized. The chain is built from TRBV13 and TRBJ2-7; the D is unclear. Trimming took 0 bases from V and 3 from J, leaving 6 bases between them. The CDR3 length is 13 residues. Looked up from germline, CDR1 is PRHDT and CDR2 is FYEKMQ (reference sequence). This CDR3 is CASSLGRNYEQYV. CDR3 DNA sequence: TGTGCCAGCAGCTTAGGTCGGAACTACGAGCAGTACGTC.

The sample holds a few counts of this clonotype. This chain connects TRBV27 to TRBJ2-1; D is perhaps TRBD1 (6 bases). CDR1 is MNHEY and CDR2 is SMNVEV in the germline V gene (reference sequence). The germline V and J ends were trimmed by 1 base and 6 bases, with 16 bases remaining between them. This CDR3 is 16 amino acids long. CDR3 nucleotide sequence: TGTGCCAGCAGTTTATTGGTTTCAGGGGCCAGCAATGAGCAGTTCTTC. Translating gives CASSLLVSGASNEQFF.

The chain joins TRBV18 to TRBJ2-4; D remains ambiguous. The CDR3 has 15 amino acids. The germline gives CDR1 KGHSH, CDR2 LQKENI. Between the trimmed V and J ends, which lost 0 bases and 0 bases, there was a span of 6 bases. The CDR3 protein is CASSPPSLAKNIQYF. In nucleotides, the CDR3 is TGTGCCAGCTCACCACCCTCTTTAGCCAAAAACATTCAGTACTTC.

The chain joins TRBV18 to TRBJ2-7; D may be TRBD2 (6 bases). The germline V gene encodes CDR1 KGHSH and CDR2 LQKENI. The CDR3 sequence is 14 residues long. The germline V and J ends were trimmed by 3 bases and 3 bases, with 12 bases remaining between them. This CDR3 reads CASSPFRELYEQYF. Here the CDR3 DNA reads TGTGCCAGCTCACCTTTTCGGGAGCTCTACGAGCAGTACTTC.

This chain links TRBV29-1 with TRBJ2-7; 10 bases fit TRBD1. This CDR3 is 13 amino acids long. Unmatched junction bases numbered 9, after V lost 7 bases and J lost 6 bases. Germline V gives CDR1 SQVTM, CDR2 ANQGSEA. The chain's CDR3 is CSAGTGVIFEQYV. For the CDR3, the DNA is TGCAGCGCCGGGACAGGGGTTATTTTCGAGCAGTACGTC.

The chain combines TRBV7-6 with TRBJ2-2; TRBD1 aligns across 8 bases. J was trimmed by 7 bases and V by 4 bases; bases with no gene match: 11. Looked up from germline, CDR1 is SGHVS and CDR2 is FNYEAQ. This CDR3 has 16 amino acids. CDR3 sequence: CASSSRGQGVLGELFF. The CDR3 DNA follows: TGTGCCAGCAGCTCGAGAGGACAGGGTGTTCTCGGGGAGCTGTTTTTT.

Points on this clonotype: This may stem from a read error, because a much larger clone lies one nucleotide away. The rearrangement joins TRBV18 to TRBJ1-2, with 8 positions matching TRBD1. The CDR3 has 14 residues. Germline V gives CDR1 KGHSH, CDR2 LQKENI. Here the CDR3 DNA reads TGTGCCAGCTCATCACCGGAGACAGGGGATGGCTACACCTTC. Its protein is CASSSPETGDGYTF. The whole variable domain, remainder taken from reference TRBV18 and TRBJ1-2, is NAGVMQNPRHLVRRRGQEARLRCSPMKGHSHVYWYRQLPEEGLKFMVYLQKENIIDESGMPKERFSAEFPKEGPSILRIQQVVRGDSAAYFCASSSPETGDGYTFGSGTRLTVV.

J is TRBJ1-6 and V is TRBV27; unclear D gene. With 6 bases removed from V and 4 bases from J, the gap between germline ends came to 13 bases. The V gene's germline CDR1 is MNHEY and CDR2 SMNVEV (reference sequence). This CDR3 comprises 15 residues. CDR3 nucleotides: TGTGCCAGCAGCTTAGCAGTCGTTTATAATTCACCCCTCCACTTT. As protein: CASSLAVVYNSPLHF.